The present T cell receptor (beta chain) was sequenced within a study of early T cells in non-severe SARS-CoV-2 infection. The CDR3 consists of 16 residues. CDR1 is MNHEY, CDR2 SVGAGI, per germline. Germline trimming cut 5 bases from V and 0 bases from J; bases unmatched to any gene: 6. This clonotype has a handful of counts. TCRdb analysed the 5' RACE reads with MiXCR anew, one entry per CDR3 protein. The sample contains 40,000 to 45,000 distinct CDR3 sequences, approximately 5.9% of which appear only once. This TCR was recovered from an adult who was a healthcare worker with PCR-confirmed SARS-CoV-2 infection or an uninfected control (not recorded which). The chain couples TRBV6-5 to TRBJ2-3; 9 bases agree with TRBD1. The source material was whole blood, sampled at baseline. CDR3 region: CASSQDRGPSTDTQYF. The CDR3 DNA sequence: TGTGCCAGCAGTCAGGACAGGGGTCCAAGCACAGATACGCAGTATTTT.